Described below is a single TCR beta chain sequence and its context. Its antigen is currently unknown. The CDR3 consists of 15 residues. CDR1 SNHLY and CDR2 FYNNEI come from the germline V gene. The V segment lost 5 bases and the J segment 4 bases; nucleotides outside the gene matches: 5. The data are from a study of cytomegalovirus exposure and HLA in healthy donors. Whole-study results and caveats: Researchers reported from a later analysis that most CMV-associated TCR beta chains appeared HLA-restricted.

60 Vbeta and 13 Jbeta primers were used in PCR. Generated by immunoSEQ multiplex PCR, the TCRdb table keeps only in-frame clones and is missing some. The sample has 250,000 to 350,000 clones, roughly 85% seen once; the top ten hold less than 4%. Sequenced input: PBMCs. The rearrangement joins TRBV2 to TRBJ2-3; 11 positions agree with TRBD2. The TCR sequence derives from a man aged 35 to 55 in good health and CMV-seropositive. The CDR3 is CASSSTSGSADTQYF. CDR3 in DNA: TGTGCCAGCAGTTCAACTAGCGGGAGTGCAGATACGCAGTATTTT.